The rows below give T cell receptor beta chains drawn from one sample of a study of blood T cells in healthy people across ages. Using its own MiXCR run on the 5' RACE reads, TCRdb lists one record per CDR3 protein. The sample lists under 2 million distinct CDR3 sequences, 30% to 35% seen once, with about 10% in the top ten. Sequences were obtained from blood. These receptors came from a woman aged 25 to 45 in good health. The CDR3 runs from the conserved cysteine through the conserved F or W. The D gene is left open where the match is weak. Clone sizes are given selectively: once, few, many, or a class where the clone is expanded.

V gene: TRBV6-6
D gene: NA
J gene: TRBJ2-1
clone size: NA
CDR3 DNA: TGTGCCAGCAGTTACTCGCCGTACAATGAGCAGTTCTTC
CDR3 protein: CASSYSPYNEQFF

V gene: TRBV9
D gene: NA
J gene: TRBJ1-5
clone size: few
CDR3 DNA: TGTGCCAGCAGCCCCCGGGACGTTGAAGAGCAGCCCCAGCATTTT
CDR3 protein: CASSPRDVEEQPQHF

V gene: TRBV10-1
D gene: TRBD2
J gene: TRBJ2-1
clone size: few
CDR3 DNA: TGCGCCAGCAGTGAGTCCACTAGCGGTCCTTCCTACAATGAGCAGTTCTTC
CDR3 protein: CASSESTSGPSYNEQFF

V gene: TRBV28
D gene: NA
J gene: TRBJ1-2
clone size: NA
CDR3 DNA: TGTGCCAGCGGGGGAACTCAAGGGAGTACTAACTATGGCTACACCTTC
CDR3 protein: CASGGTQGSTNYGYTF

V gene: TRBV28
D gene: TRBD2
J gene: TRBJ2-3
clone size: NA
CDR3 DNA: TGTGCCAGCAGCTCCCTCACTAGCGGGCCCGCGGATACGCAGTATTTT
CDR3 protein: CASSSLTSGPADTQYF

V gene: TRBV5-6
D gene: NA
J gene: TRBJ2-3
clone size: NA
CDR3 DNA: TGTGCCAGCAGCGTTCTCGCCCGGGTTGAGGATACGCAGTATTTT
CDR3 protein: CASSVLARVEDTQYF

V gene: TRBV6-5
D gene: NA
J gene: TRBJ1-2
clone size: NA
CDR3 DNA: TGTGCCAGCAGTGCGGGGGGAGACGGCTATGGCTACACCTTC
CDR3 protein: CASSAGGDGYGYTF

V gene: TRBV20-1
D gene: NA
J gene: TRBJ1-4
clone size: few
CDR3 DNA: TGCAGTGCTAGCCACCCCGTGGGCACTAATGAAAAACTGTTTTTT
CDR3 protein: CSASHPVGTNEKLFF

V gene: TRBV12-3/TRBV12-4
D gene: NA
J gene: TRBJ2-1
clone size: NA
CDR3 DNA: TGTGCCAGCAGTTTTGGCTCTTCTCCTGGGCAGTTCTTC
CDR3 protein: CASSFGSSPGQFF

V gene: TRBV4-2
D gene: TRBD2
J gene: TRBJ2-3
clone size: NA
CDR3 DNA: TGTGCCGGCAGCCCCTACCAGGGACTAGGCAGACCAGATACGCAGTATTTT
CDR3 protein: CAGSPYQGLGRPDTQYF